This TCR beta chain appears in the sequencing data of a study of T-cell reconstitution after alpha-beta-depleted transplantation in children (dated by TCRdb to 2015 to 2016). A note on the overall study: T-cell immune reconstitution after TCRalphabeta/CD19-depleted allogeneic hematopoietic cell transplantation in children was quantitatively tracked in the study by means of TCR repertoire profiling. Study-wide conclusions, independent of this receptor: Apparently early alphabetaT-cell count recovery about two months after transplant reportedly relied on only several hundred rapidly expanded clones derived from non-depleted graft cells. In some patients, the high TCRbeta diversity seen at day 60 was put down to recipient T cells and intrathymic progenitors that had survived conditioning. The frequencies of hyperexpanded clones fell over the following months, and after one year, T-cell counts and TCRbeta diversity were mostly attributed to newly produced T cells.

The library was prepared using PCR. Instrument on record: Illumina HiSeq 2500. TCR libraries were prepared with molecular barcoding, using unique molecular identifiers to normalize TCRbeta repertoire quantification. TCRdb redid the processing of the public reads, applying fastp at Q25 and MiXCR, and retained in-frame beta chains. Rows matching on CDR3 protein sequence are summarized as one entry with the most common DNA and genes. In all, the sample holds 480,000 or so distinct CDR3 sequences, and about 10% of those were seen once. The ten largest account for 2% to 2.5% of the sample. Interpreted using the paper, the treatment or condition label stands for: allogeneic hematopoietic cell transplantation with graft depleted of TCRalphabeta T cells and CD19 B cells. The children who served as transplant recipients had been given grafts of TCRalphabeta/CD19-depleted allogeneic hematopoietic cells. A word on this clonotype: Its binding antigen is unknown. Base-call qualities are not available, and no considerably larger clone is one nucleotide away.

V lost 3 bases and J lost 0 bases, and the count of bases not matched to a germline gene is 7. The germline V gene encodes CDR1 DFQATT and CDR2 SNEGSKA (reference sequence). From the cysteine up to the phenylalanine, the CDR3 has a length of 17 residues. The CDR3 DNA has 51 bases and is translated from base 1. Sample: PBMCs, taken before TCRalphabeta/CD19-depleted stem cell transplant. The rearranged segments are TRBV20-1 and TRBJ2-1, and TRBD1 aligns with 11 junction nucleotides. The clonotype comes from a child aged 2 to 10 with inherited bone marrow failure, due to receive a stem cell transplant. The nucleotides are TGCAGTGCTAGTCATTTCGGGACAGGGGGCTCCTACAATGAGCAGTTCTTC. This is translated as CSASHFGTGGSYNEQFF.